The sequence of this TCR beta chain was determined in a study of blood T cell repertoires in COVID-19. A few counts support this clone. Germline V CDR1 and CDR2: SGHRS, YFSETQ. With V trimmed by 0 bases and J by 4 bases, 4 bases remained unmatched. The CDR3 spans 16 residues. Here immunoSEQ multiplex PCR was the method, and the copy in TCRdb shows in-frame clones only, minus some. Here the sample spans under 110,000 clones, around 87% being singletons. The source material was peripheral blood. V and J are TRBV5-1 and TRBJ2-2, with 9 bases aligning to TRBD1. The sequence came from a woman in her twenties or thirties with acute or convalescent COVID-19. This CDR3 is CASSLVGQGLTGELFF. The CDR3 nucleotides read TGCGCCAGCAGCTTGGTGGGACAGGGACTCACCGGGGAGCTGTTTTTT.